This note documents a single T cell receptor beta chain sequence. Its cognate antigen has yet to be identified. The sample holds no much larger clone one base away, and base qualities are not on file. Inclusive of the bounding cysteine and phenylalanine, the CDR3 is 14 residues long. The only DNA kept is the CDR3, 42 bases in frame from the first base. The germline V gene yields SGHRS for CDR1 and YFSETQ for CDR2. Trimming accounts for 3 bases at V and 1 base at J, while the number of junction bases matched to no gene is 3. The library was obtained by the immunoSEQ multiplex PCR assay. DNA from the cultured and isolated CD4+ T cells underwent TCR beta CDR3 sequencing. The study's processing was this. Non-productive TCR sequences were removed and reads were trimmed to the CDR3 region, keeping CDR3s of at least 7 amino acids. The MANAFEST web app was used to identify antigen-specific clonotypes by comparing expansion in peptide wells with expansion in reference cultures. To count as positive, a clone had to show expansion at FDR<0.05 compared with the reference and with all other wells, an odds ratio above 5, and a frequency above 0.1% in two replicate wells. A clonotype was defined as cross-reactive if the clonotype was significantly expanded both in SARS-CoV-2 spike wells and in at least one common cold coronavirus spike condition. Using the stringdist R package, CDR3 similarity was measured by Levenshtein distance, and unrooted trees were constructed with ape in R 3.6.1. TCRdb carries this immuneACCESS record with in-frame sequences only. Its versions omit some clonotypes, under half of them owing to an unresolved V gene in the studies checked, with the rest unexplained. The V and J calls and clone size were taken over from that table, and D and trimming were inferred from the DNA. Counted in this sample were about 73,000 clones; 65% to 75% of them appeared once. Clones ranked in the top ten supply 2.5% to 3% of the sample.

To identify antigen-specific CD4+ T cell clonotypes by their expansion, the ViraFEST assay first stimulated PBMC with viral peptide pools and then applied TCR sequencing. After approximately eleven days of culture, CD4+ T cells were isolated with the EasySep CD4+ T cell isolation kit. The absence of prior SARS-CoV-2 infection in healthy vaccine recipients was confirmed by negative nucleocapsid antibodies before and after vaccination. A few million PBMC per well were cultured with around 10 ug/ml peptides in IMDM containing approximately 4.7% human AB serum, about 9.6 IU/ml IL-2 and gentamicin. Half of the culture medium was replaced with fresh IL-2-containing medium on days 3 and 7. Unless noted otherwise, every peptide stimulation condition was grown in triplicate wells. PBMC were separated from whole blood using Ficoll-Paque Plus gradient centrifugation and were then either cryopreserved at -140C or used fresh. Overlapping peptide pools spanned the spike proteins of SARS-CoV-2 and the common cold coronaviruses HCoV-NL63, HCoV-OC43 and HCoV-229E. The QIAamp micro DNA kit was used to extract genomic DNA from the cultured CD4+ T cells.

The record originates from a study of vaccination effects on CD4 cells after COVID-19 (dated by TCRdb to between 2021 and 2023). Notes on the research overall: Each participant got two doses of an mRNA SARS-CoV-2 vaccine, either BNT162b2 or mRNA-1273. In the study, cultures from other donors were sequenced using the Oncomine TCR Beta short-read assay on an Illumina iSeq 100. A total of 9 to 11 COVID-19 convalescent patients and several SARS-CoV-2-naive healthy vaccine recipients were included in the full study. SARS-CoV-2 spike-specific CD4+ TCR repertoires were compared before and after mRNA vaccination in COVID-19 convalescent patients and in infection-naive vaccine recipients. Findings and caveats that apply to the study as a whole: Among healthy vaccine recipients, nearly all vaccine-induced clones were SARS-CoV-2 mono-reactive, and just 1 of 255 was cross-reactive with common cold coronaviruses. The study was limited by a small number of convalescent patients and lacked early post-infection timepoints. Marked clonal contraction was observed in both infection-induced and vaccine-induced clones at late post-vaccination timepoints, consistent with waning T cell responses.

This sequence uses TRBV5-1 and TRBJ2-5; 7 central bases correspond to TRBD1. The TCR sequence derives from a human donor who received a COVID-19 vaccine. The specimen comprised CD4+ T cells from PBMCs cultured with HCoV-NL63 spike peptides, sampled before COVID-19 vaccination. The sample's cell subset or site label, in plain terms: HCoV-NL63 spike overlapping peptide pool stimulation. This receptor carries the CDR3 CASSSGTAQETQYF. The DNA sequence is given as TGCGCCAGCAGCTCCGGGACAGCCCAAGAGACCCAGTACTTC.